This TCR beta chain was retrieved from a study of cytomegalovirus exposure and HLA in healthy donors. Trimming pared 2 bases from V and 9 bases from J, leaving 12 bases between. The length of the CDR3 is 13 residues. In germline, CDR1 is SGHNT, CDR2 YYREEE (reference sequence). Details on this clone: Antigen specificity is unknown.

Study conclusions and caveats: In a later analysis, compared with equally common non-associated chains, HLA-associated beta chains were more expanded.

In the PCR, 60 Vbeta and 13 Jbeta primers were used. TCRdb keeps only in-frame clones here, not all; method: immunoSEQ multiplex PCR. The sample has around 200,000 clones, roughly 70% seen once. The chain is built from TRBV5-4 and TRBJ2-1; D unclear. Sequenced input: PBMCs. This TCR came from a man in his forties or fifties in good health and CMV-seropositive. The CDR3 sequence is CASSFISLAEQFF. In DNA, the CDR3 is TGTGCCAGCAGCTTCATTAGTTTAGCTGAGCAGTTCTTC.